The T cell receptor (beta chain) under discussion was sequenced for a study of CD8 T cells in Susac syndrome. CDR1 and CDR2 (germline): SGHRS, YFSETQ. The CDR3 has 15 amino acids. The V segment lost 4 bases and the J segment 7 bases; nucleotides outside the gene matches: 11. RNA amounts of about 0.5 to 1 ug underwent reverse transcription with random hexamers. TCR beta CDR3 was amplified by immunoSEQ multiplex PCR. This amplification extended across 54 Vbeta and 13 Jbeta segments. TCRdb re-called the immunoSEQ multiplex PCR reads through MiXCR, storing one row per CDR3 protein. This repertoire shows approximately 160,000 distinct CDR3 sequences, 92% found once; its top ten account for approximately 0.073%.

The sequencing input was CD4+ T cells from PBMCs. The J gene is TRBJ1-2, the V gene TRBV5-1; 9 positions match TRBD1. This sequence originates from a human donor in good health. The CDR3 DNA is TGCGCCAGCAGCCTGGGACAGGGAACCGCTAGTGGCTACACCTTC. This translates into CASSLGQGTASGYTF.